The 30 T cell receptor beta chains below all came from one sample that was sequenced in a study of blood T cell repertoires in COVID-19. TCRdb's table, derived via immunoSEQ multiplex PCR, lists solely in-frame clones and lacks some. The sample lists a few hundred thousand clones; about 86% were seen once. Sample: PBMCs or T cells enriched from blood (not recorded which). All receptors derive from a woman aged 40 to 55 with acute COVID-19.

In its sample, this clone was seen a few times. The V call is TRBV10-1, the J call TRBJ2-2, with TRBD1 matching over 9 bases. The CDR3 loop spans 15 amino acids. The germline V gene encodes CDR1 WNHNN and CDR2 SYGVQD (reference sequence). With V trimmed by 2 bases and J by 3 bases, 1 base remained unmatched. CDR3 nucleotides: TGCGCCAGCAGTGAGGGACAGGGGCACACCGGGGAGCTGTTTTTT. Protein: CASSEGQGHTGELFF.

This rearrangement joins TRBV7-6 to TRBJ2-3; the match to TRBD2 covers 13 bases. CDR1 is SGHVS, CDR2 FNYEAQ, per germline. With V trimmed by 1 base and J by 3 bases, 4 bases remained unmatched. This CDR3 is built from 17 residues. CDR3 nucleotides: TGTGCCAGCAGCTTAGGACTAGCGGGGGGCATGACAGATACGCAGTATTTT. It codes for CASSLGLAGGMTDTQYF.

The CDR3 is CASSLAWEVDEKLFF. The CDR3 DNA sequence: TGTGCCAGCAGCTTAGCGTGGGAGGTGGACGAAAAACTGTTTTTT. This rearrangement joins TRBV7-8 to TRBJ1-4; D is unclear. Trimming removed 0 bases from V and 8 bases from J, with 13 bases in between. The CDR3 totals 15 residues. The germline CDR1 and CDR2 sequences are SGHVS and FQNEAQ. Full variable domain (outside the CDR3, taken from reference TRBV7-8 and TRBJ1-4): GAGVSQSPRYKVAKRGQDVALRCDPISGHVSLFWYQQALGQGPEFLTYFQNEAQLDKSGLPSDRFFAERPEGSVSTLKIQRTQQEDSAVYLCASSLAWEVDEKLFFGSGTQLSVL.

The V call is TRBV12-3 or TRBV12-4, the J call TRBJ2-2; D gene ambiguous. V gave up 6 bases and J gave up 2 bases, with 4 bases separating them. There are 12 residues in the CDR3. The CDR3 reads CASSHNTGELFF. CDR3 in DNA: TGTGCCAGCAGCCATAACACCGGGGAGCTGTTTTTT.

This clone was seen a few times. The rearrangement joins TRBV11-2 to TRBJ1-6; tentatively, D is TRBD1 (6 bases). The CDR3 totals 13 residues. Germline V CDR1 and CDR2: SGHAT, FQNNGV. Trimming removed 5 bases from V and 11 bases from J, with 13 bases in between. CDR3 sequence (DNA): TGTGCCAGCAGCCGAGGACAGCAGACACCCCTCCACTTT. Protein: CASSRGQQTPLHF. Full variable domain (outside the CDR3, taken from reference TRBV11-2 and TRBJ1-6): EAGVAQSPRYKIIEKRQSVAFWCNPISGHATLYWYQQILGQGPKLLIQFQNNGVVDDSQLPKDRFSAERLKGVDSTLKIQPAKLEDSAVYLCASSRGQQTPLHFGNGTRLTVT.

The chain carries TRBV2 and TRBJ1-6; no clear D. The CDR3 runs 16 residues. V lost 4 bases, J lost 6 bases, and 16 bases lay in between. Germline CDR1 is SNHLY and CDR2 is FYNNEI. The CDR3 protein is CASSVEAISTNSPLHF. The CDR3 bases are TGTGCCAGCAGTGTGGAGGCGATCTCAACTAATTCACCCCTCCACTTT.

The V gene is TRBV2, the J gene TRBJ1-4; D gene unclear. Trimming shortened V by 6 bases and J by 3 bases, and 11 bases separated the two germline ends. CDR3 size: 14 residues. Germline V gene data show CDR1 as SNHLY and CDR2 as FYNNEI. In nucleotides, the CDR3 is TGTGCCAGCAGCATCGCGGCTGCTAATGAAAAACTGTTTTTT. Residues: CASSIAAANEKLFF.

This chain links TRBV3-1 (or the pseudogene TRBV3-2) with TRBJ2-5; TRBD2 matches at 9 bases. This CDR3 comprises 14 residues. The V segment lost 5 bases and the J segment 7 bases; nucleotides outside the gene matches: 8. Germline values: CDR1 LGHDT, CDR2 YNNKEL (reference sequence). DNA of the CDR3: TGTGCCAGCAGCTCCGGCGGGGGGGTAAGGACCCAGTACTTC. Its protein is CASSSGGGVRTQYF.

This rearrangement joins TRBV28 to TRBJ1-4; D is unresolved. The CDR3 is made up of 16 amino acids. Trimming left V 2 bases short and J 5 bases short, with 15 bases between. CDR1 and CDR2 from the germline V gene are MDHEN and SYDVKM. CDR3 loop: CASSLGPEWENEKLFF. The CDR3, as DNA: TGTGCCAGCAGTTTAGGCCCTGAGTGGGAGAATGAAAAACTGTTTTTT.

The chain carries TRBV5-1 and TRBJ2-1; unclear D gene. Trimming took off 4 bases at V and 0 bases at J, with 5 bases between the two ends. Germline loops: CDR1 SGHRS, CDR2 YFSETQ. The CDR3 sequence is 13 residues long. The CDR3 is CASSPSSYNEQFF. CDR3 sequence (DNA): TGCGCCAGCAGCCCGAGCTCCTACAATGAGCAGTTCTTC.

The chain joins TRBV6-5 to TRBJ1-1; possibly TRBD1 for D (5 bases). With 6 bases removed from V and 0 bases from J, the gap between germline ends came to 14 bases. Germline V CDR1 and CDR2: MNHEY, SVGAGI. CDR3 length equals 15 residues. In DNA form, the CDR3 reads TGTGCCAGCAGAGGGCGGGGCTCCATGAACACTGAAGCTTTCTTT. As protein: CASRGRGSMNTEAFF.

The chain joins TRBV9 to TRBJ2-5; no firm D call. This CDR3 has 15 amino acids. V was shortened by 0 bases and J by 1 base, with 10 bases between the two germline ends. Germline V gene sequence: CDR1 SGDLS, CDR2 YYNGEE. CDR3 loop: CASSVGRLGQETQYF. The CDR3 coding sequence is TGTGCCAGCAGCGTAGGTCGGCTAGGCCAAGAGACCCAGTACTTC.

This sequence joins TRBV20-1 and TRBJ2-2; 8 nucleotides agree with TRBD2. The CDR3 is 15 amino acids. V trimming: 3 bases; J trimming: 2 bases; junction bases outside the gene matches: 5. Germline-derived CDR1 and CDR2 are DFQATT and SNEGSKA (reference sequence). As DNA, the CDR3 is TGCAGTGCTAGTAGACGGGAGGGCAACACCGGGGAGCTGTTTTTT. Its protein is CSASRREGNTGELFF.

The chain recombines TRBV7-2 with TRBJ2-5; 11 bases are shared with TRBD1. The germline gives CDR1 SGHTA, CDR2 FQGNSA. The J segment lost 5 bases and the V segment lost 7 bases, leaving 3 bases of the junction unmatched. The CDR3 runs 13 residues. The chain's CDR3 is CASTRDRGETQYF. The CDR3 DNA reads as TGTGCCAGCACCCGGGACAGGGGGGAGACCCAGTACTTC. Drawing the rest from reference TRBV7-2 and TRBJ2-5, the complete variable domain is GAGVSQSPSNKVTEKGKDVELRCDPISGHTALYWYRQSLGQGLEFLIYFQGNSAPDKSGLPSDRFSAERTGGSVSTLTIQRTQQEDSAVYLCASTRDRGETQYFGPGTRLLVL.

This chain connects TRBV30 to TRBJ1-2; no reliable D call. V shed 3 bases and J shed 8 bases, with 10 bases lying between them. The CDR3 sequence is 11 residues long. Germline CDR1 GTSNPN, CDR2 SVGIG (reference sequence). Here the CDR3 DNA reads TGTGCCTGGAGCCGCAGCAGGGGCTACACCTTC. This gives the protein CAWSRSRGYTF.

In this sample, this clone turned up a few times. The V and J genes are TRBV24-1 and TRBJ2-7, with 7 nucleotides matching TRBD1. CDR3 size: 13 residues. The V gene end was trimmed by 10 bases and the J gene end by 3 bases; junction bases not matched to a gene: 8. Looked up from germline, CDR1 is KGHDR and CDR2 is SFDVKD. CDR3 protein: CATSFRDSYEQYF. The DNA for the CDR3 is TGTGCCACATCCTTCAGGGACAGCTACGAGCAGTACTTC.

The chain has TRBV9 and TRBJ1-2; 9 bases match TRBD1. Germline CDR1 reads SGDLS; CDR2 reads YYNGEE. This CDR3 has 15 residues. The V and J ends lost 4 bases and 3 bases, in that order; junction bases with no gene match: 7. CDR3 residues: CASSTQDRGHYGYTF. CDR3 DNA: TGTGCCAGCAGCACCCAGGACAGGGGCCACTATGGCTACACCTTC.

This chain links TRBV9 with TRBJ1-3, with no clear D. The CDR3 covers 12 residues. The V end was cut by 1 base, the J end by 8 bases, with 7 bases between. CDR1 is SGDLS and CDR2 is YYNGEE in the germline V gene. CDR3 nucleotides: TGTGCCAGCAGCGTAAATCCAGACACCATATATTTT. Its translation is CASSVNPDTIYF. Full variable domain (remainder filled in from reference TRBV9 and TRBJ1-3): DSGVTQTPKHLITATGQRVTLRCSPRSGDLSVYWYQQSLDQGLQFLIQYYNGEERAKGNILERFSAQQFPDLHSELNLSSLELGDSALYFCASSVNPDTIYFGEGSWLTVV.

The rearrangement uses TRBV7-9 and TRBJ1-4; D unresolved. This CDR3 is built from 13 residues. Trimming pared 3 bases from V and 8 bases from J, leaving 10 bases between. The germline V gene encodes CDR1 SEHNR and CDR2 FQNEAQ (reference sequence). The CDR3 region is CASSLDLGEKLFF. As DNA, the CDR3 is TGTGCCAGCAGCTTGGACTTAGGGGAAAAACTGTTTTTT.

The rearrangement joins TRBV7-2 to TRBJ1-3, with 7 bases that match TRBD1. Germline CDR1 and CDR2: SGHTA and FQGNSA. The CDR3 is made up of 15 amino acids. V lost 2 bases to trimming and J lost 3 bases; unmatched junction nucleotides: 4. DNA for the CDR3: TGTGCCAGCAGCTTATCAGGGGGGCTTGGAAACACCATATATTTT. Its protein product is CASSLSGGLGNTIYF. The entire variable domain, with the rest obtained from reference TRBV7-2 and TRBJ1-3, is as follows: GAGVSQSPSNKVTEKGKDVELRCDPISGHTALYWYRQSLGQGLEFLIYFQGNSAPDKSGLPSDRFSAERTGGSVSTLTIQRTQQEDSAVYLCASSLSGGLGNTIYFGEGSWLTVV.

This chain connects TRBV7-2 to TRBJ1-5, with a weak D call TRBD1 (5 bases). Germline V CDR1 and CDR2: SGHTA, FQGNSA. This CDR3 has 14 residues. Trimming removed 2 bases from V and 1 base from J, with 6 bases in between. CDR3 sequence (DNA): TGTGCCAGCAGCTTACAGGGAAGCAATCAGCCCCAGCATTTT. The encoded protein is CASSLQGSNQPQHF.

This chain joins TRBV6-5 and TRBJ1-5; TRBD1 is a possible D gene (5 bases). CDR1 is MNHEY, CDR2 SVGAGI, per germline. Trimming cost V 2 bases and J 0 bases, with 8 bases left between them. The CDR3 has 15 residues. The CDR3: CASSYTGNSNQPQHF. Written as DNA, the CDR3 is TGTGCCAGCAGTTACACAGGTAATAGCAATCAGCCCCAGCATTTT.

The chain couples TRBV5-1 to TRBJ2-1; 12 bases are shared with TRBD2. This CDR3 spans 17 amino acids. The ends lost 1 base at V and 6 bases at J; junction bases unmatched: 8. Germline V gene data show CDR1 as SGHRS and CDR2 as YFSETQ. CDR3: CASSLTSGGPPPNEQFF. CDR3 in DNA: TGCGCCAGCAGCTTGACTAGCGGGGGGCCCCCACCCAATGAGCAGTTCTTC.

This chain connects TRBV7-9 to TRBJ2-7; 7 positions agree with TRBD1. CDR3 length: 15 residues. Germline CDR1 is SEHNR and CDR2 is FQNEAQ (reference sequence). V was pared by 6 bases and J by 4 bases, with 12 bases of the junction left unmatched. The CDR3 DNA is TGTGCCAGCAGTCATACAGGGGCTGGGAAATACGAGCAGTACTTC. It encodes CASSHTGAGKYEQYF. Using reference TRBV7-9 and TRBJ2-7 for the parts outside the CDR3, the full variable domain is DTGVSQNPRHKITKRGQNVTFRCDPISEHNRLYWYRQTLGQGPEFLTYFQNEAQLEKSRLLSDRFSAERPKGSFSTLEIQRTEQGDSAMYLCASSHTGAGKYEQYFGPGTRLTVT.

CDR3 in DNA: TGTGCCACCAGCAGAGCTAGCGGGGGTGGCGCGATCGAGTTCTTC. Translation gives CATSRASGGGAIEFF. This rearrangement joins TRBV15 to TRBJ2-1, with 10 bases fitting TRBD2. The germline V gene encodes CDR1 LNHNV and CDR2 YYDKDF (reference sequence). The CDR3 is 15 residues long. V shed 1 base and J 14 bases; nucleotides not matched to a gene: 11. Variable domain in full (rest from reference TRBV15 and TRBJ2-1): DAMVIQNPRYQVTQFGKPVTLSCSQTLNHNVMYWYQQKSSQAPKLLFHYYDKDFNNEADTPDNFQSRRPNTSFCFLDIRSPGLGDTAMYLCATSRASGGGAIEFFGPGTRLTVL.

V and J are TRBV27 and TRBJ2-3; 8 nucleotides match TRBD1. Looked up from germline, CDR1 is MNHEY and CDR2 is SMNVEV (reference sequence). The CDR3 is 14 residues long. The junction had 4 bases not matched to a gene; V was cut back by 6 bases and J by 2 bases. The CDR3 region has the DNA TGTGCCAGCAGACAGGGGGACTTCACAGATACGCAGTATTTT. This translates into CASRQGDFTDTQYF.

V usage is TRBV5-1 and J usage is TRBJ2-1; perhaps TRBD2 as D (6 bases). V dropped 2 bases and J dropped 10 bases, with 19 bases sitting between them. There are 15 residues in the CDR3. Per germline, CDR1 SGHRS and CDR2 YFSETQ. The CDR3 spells CASSFRLDYEKEQFF. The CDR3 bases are TGCGCCAGCAGCTTCCGACTAGACTACGAGAAGGAGCAGTTCTTC.

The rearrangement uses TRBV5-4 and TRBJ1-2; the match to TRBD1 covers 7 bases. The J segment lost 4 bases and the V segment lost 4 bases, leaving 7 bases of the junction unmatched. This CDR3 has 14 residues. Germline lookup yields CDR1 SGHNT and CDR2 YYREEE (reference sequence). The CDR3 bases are TGTGCCAGCAGCGCACCACAGGGGTTCTATGGCTACACCTTC. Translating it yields CASSAPQGFYGYTF.

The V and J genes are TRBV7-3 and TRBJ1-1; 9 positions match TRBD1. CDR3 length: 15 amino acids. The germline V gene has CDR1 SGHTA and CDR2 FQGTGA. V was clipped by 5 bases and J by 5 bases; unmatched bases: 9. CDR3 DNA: TGTGCCAGCAGCGATCCGGGACAGGGTGGAACTGAAGCTTTCTTT. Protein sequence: CASSDPGQGGTEAFF.

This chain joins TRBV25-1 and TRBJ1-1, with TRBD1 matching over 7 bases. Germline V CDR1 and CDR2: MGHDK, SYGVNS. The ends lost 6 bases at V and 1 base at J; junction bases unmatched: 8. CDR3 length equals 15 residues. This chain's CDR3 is CASSDTGTANTEAFF. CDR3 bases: TGTGCCAGCAGCGACACCGGGACAGCGAACACTGAAGCTTTCTTT. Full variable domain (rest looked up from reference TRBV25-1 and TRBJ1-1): EADIYQTPRYLVIGTGKKITLECSQTMGHDKMYWYQQDPGMELHLIHYSYGVNSTEKGDLSSESTVSRIRTEHFPLTLESARPSHTSQYLCASSDTGTANTEAFFGQGTRLTVV.